The next 13 T cell receptor beta chains were all read from a single sample in a study of blood T cell repertoires in COVID-19. Measured with immunoSEQ multiplex PCR; TCRdb has only the in-frame clones, and not every one. The data hold around 30,000 clones, with about 90% observed a single time. Sequenced material: peripheral blood. All receptors derive from a man aged 50 or older with active or convalescent COVID-19.

The chain links TRBV18 to TRBJ2-3; no firm D call. Trimming took off 1 base at V and 4 bases at J, with 6 bases between the two ends. This CDR3 is built from 13 residues. Germline-derived CDR1 and CDR2 are KGHSH and LQKENI. CDR3 DNA sequence: TGTGCCAGCTCACCACACGAGGCAGATACGCAGTATTTT. Its protein product is CASSPHEADTQYF.

The chain carries TRBV27 and TRBJ1-1, with D hard to call. Germline assignment: CDR1 MNHEY and CDR2 SMNVEV (reference sequence). This CDR3 has 13 residues. Trimming shortened V by 6 bases and J by 6 bases, and 14 bases separated the two germline ends. Here the CDR3 DNA reads TGTGCCAGCAGCTCGCTACAGTCATCTGAAGCTTTCTTT. Protein: CASSSLQSSEAFF.

The rearrangement links TRBV2 to TRBJ2-5, with TRBD1 identical over 7 bases. The V and J ends lost 6 bases and 5 bases, in that order; junction bases with no gene match: 9. CDR3 length: 14 amino acids. The germline V gene encodes CDR1 SNHLY and CDR2 FYNNEI. CDR3: CASRVTGHVETQYF. Here the CDR3 DNA reads TGTGCCAGCAGGGTGACAGGGCATGTGGAGACCCAGTACTTC.

The chain carries TRBV28 and TRBJ2-7; D uncertain. This CDR3 has 15 residues. Germline assignment: CDR1 MDHEN and CDR2 SYDVKM. Trimming stripped 5 bases from V and 0 bases from J, with 14 bases between. This CDR3 reads CASSIHSQSSYEQYF. Written as DNA, the CDR3 is TGTGCCAGCAGTATACATAGCCAAAGCTCCTACGAGCAGTACTTC.

This clone was counted only a few times. The rearrangement links TRBV21-1 to TRBJ1-2; the table gives TRBD1 as D, unverified against the DNA. TRBV21-1 corresponds to a pseudogene. CDR3 length equals 17 residues. CDR3 loop: CASSKEGPQGNPYGYTF. The CDR3 DNA sequence: TGTGCCAGCAGCAAAGAAGGGCCACAGGGGAATCCCTATGGCTACACCTTC.

For the CDR3, the DNA is TGTGCCACCAGTGATTTTGGGACTAGCGGCCAAGAGACCCAGTACTTC. Amino acids: CATSDFGTSGQETQYF. V is TRBV24-1 and J is TRBJ2-5; 11 bases map to TRBD2. The germline V gene encodes CDR1 KGHDR and CDR2 SFDVKD. V lost 1 base to trimming and J lost 1 base; unmatched junction nucleotides: 1. The CDR3 runs to 16 residues.

The chain couples TRBV6-5 to TRBJ2-1; 7 nucleotides agree with TRBD2. Germline V gene data show CDR1 as MNHEY and CDR2 as SVGAGI. The CDR3 loop spans 15 amino acids. The J segment lost 10 bases and the V segment lost 6 bases, leaving 15 bases of the junction unmatched. CDR3 DNA sequence: TGTGCCAGCAGCGTACAGGAGACTAGCCTCGCAGAGCAGTTCTTC. Protein product: CASSVQETSLAEQFF.

This clone was detected only once. The chain couples TRBV10-3 to TRBJ2-3; possibly TRBD2 for D (6 bases). CDR1 ENHRY and CDR2 SYGVKD come from the germline V gene. CDR3 length: 13 amino acids. Trimming took off 10 bases at V and 2 bases at J, with 13 bases between the two ends. The CDR3 protein is CANRWEDTDTQYF. CDR3 in DNA: TGTGCCAACCGGTGGGAGGACACAGATACGCAGTATTTT.

This chain links TRBV2 with TRBJ1-2, with 8 bases matching TRBD1. The CDR3 extends over 17 amino acids. Germline V gene data show CDR1 as SNHLY and CDR2 as FYNNEI. The V segment lost 10 bases and the J segment 3 bases; nucleotides outside the gene matches: 19. The CDR3 DNA is TGTGCCACCTCAGAAACCTTAAGACAGGGGATGTACTATGGCTACACCTTC. Amino acid sequence: CATSETLRQGMYYGYTF. Based on the CDR3 plus reference TRBV2 and TRBJ1-2, the full variable domain is EPEVTQTPSHQVTQMGQEVILRCVPISNHLYFYWYRQILGQKVEFLVSFYNNEISEKSEIFDDQFSVERPDGSNFTLKIRSTKLEDSAMYFCATSETLRQGMYYGYTFGSGTRLTVV.

V gene TRBV15 combines with J gene TRBJ2-5; possibly TRBD2 for D (5 bases). The ends were cut back, 0 bases at V and 3 bases at J, with 11 bases in the middle. There are 15 residues in the CDR3. Per germline, CDR1 LNHNV and CDR2 YYDKDF (reference sequence). This CDR3 is CATSRETGSKETQYF. CDR3 bases: TGTGCCACCAGCAGAGAGACGGGGAGTAAAGAGACCCAGTACTTC.

The DNA for the CDR3 is TGTGCCAGCAGTGAAGTCTATTCTGGAAACACCATATATTTT. Its protein is CASSEVYSGNTIYF. This sequence joins TRBV6-1 and TRBJ1-3, with no clear D. V was trimmed by 1 base and J by 1 base, leaving 5 bases between them. The CDR3 totals 14 residues. CDR1 and CDR2 from the germline V gene are MNHNS and SASEGT.

The chain links TRBV28 to TRBJ2-5; tentative D call: TRBD2 (6 bases). The germline CDR1 and CDR2 sequences are MDHEN and SYDVKM. There are 15 residues in the CDR3. V was clipped by 7 bases and J by 1 base, with 16 bases between them. CDR3 coding DNA: TGTGCCAGCAACTTCGAGGAGGGGTTCCAAGAGACCCAGTACTTC. Translated, it gives CASNFEEGFQETQYF.

This clone has just one count. In nucleotides, the CDR3 is TGTGCCAGCAGTATGACAGGGAAGAACACCGGGGAGCTGTTTTTT. The encoded protein is CASSMTGKNTGELFF. This chain uses TRBV6-2 or TRBV6-3 with TRBJ2-2; 7 positions agree with TRBD1. V trimming: 5 bases; J trimming: 1 base; junction bases outside the gene matches: 4. Germline V gives CDR1 MNHEY, CDR2 SVGEGT. This CDR3 has 15 amino acids.